This passage covers 26 T cell receptor beta chains from one sample sequenced in a study of T cell responses to AZD1222 COVID-19 vaccine. Method: immunoSEQ multiplex PCR; TCRdb's copy keeps in-frame clones and lacks some. The sample lists around 190,000 clones; around 88% were seen once. Sequencing used peripheral blood, obtained on day 0 of AZD1222 vaccination. The receptors derive from an adult in good health.

The chain recombines TRBV7-2 with TRBJ1-4; D is perhaps TRBD1 (6 bases). In germline, CDR1 is SGHTA, CDR2 FQGNSA. V lost 5 bases and J lost 7, with 20 bases in between. The CDR3 length is 16 residues. CDR3 DNA: TGTGCCAGCAGCCAGACCGCGGGGGGCGATGGTGAAAAACTGTTTTTT. Protein product: CASSQTAGGDGEKLFF. The variable domain in full, completed from reference TRBV7-2 and TRBJ1-4, reads GAGVSQSPSNKVTEKGKDVELRCDPISGHTALYWYRQSLGQGLEFLIYFQGNSAPDKSGLPSDRFSAERTGGSVSTLTIQRTQQEDSAVYLCASSQTAGGDGEKLFFGSGTQLSVL.

This sequence joins TRBV9 and TRBJ1-1; TRBD1 aligns across 7 bases. Germline CDR1 and CDR2: SGDLS and YYNGEE. The CDR3 is 14 residues long. With V trimmed by 0 bases and J by 1 base, 0 bases remained unmatched. This chain's CDR3 is CASSVGQGNTEAFF. CDR3 coding DNA: TGTGCCAGCAGCGTAGGACAGGGGAACACTGAAGCTTTCTTT.

The chain recombines TRBV14 with TRBJ2-3, with 7 positions matching TRBD1. CDR1 and CDR2 from the germline V gene are SGHDN and FVKESK. Trimming cost V 4 bases and J 2 bases; bases outside gene matches: 9. The CDR3 loop spans 16 amino acids. The CDR3 DNA reads as TGTGCCAGCAGCCGCGAAACAGGGGCTTACACAGATACGCAGTATTTT. The encoded protein is CASSRETGAYTDTQYF. Drawing the rest from reference TRBV14 and TRBJ2-3, the complete variable domain is EAGVTQFPSHSVIEKGQTVTLRCDPISGHDNLYWYRRVMGKEIKFLLHFVKESKQDESGMPNNRFLAERTGGTYSTLKVQPAELEDSGVYFCASSRETGAYTDTQYFGPGTRLTVL.

On this clone itself: Sequence at one end of the junction differs from germline and may be a read error. The chain links TRBV3-1 (or the pseudogene TRBV3-2) to TRBJ1-2, with D perhaps matching TRBD1 (5 bases). CDR1 and CDR2 from the germline V gene are LGHDT and YNNKEL (reference sequence). This CDR3 is built from 12 residues. The CDR3 DNA sequence: TGTGCCAGCAGCCAAGATAATCTGGGGCCCATCTTC. This translates into CASSQDNLGPIF.

This clone showed up just a few times. CDR3 sequence: CASSQVRGPQSPLHF. The CDR3 DNA reads as TGCGCCAGCAGCCAAGTCCGGGGCCCCCAATCACCCCTCCACTTT. V usage is TRBV4-3 and J usage is TRBJ1-6; possible D gene TRBD1, 5 bases. Germline CDR1 and CDR2: LGHNA and YSLEER. The length of the CDR3 is 15 residues. V dropped 1 base and J dropped 10 bases, with 14 bases sitting between them.

The rearrangement joins TRBV5-6 to TRBJ1-2; 7 nucleotides line up with TRBD1. Germline lookup yields CDR1 SGHDT and CDR2 YYEEEE. This CDR3 spans 15 amino acids. Trimming at V came to 3 bases and at J to 5 bases, leaving 10 bases not matched to a gene. Here the CDR3 reads CASSYPGQLNYGYTF. The CDR3 DNA reads as TGTGCCAGCAGCTATCCGGGACAGTTGAATTATGGCTACACCTTC.

The chain links TRBV28 to TRBJ1-5; tentative D call: TRBD1 (6 bases). The germline V gene encodes CDR1 MDHEN and CDR2 SYDVKM. This CDR3 region has 15 residues. Trimming took 5 bases from V and 11 from J, leaving 22 bases between them. Written as DNA, the CDR3 is TGTGCCAGCAGTACCCCGTCGGGGGGCGGAGTGGCCCAGCATTTT. This gives the protein CASSTPSGGGVAQHF.

The rearrangement uses TRBV15 and TRBJ2-1, with 10 positions matching TRBD1. The V segment lost 1 base and the J segment 4 bases; nucleotides outside the gene matches: 10. The CDR3 runs to 18 residues. CDR1 LNHNV and CDR2 YYDKDF come from the germline V gene (reference sequence). The CDR3 sequence: CATSRAGGGTGAYNEQFF. The CDR3 nucleotides read TGTGCCACCAGCAGAGCCGGAGGGGGGACAGGGGCTTACAATGAGCAGTTCTTC.

The chain recombines TRBV29-1 with TRBJ2-5; maybe TRBD1 (6 bases). V was trimmed by 6 bases and J by 5 bases, leaving 16 bases between them. The germline V gene has CDR1 SQVTM and CDR2 ANQGSEA. This CDR3 contains 13 residues. CDR3 residues: CSVRRQARETQYF. In DNA, the CDR3 is TGCAGCGTCCGCCGACAGGCCAGGGAGACCCAGTACTTC. The full variable domain, its missing parts supplied by reference TRBV29-1 and TRBJ2-5, is SAVISQKPSRDICQRGTSLTIQCQVDSQVTMMFWYRQQPGQSLTLIATANQGSEATYESGFVIDKFPISRPNLTFSTLTVSNMSPEDSSIYLCSVRRQARETQYFGPGTRLLVL.

This rearrangement joins TRBV7-2 to TRBJ1-4, with TRBD1 matching over 10 bases. The CDR3 length is 15 residues. Germline V gene lookup returns CDR1 SGHTA and CDR2 FQGNSA. V lost 5 bases to trimming and J lost 4 bases; unmatched junction nucleotides: 4. The CDR3 loop reads CASSDRGLNNEKLFF. Written as DNA, the CDR3 is TGTGCCAGCAGCGACAGGGGGCTTAATAATGAAAAACTGTTTTTT.

This chain's CDR3 is CASSLGTGYNSPLHF. CDR3 DNA: TGCGCCAGCAGCCTCGGGACAGGGTATAATTCACCCCTCCACTTT. V usage is TRBV4-1 and J usage is TRBJ1-6, with 9 bases that match TRBD1. Germline assignment: CDR1 MGHRA and CDR2 YSYEKL. J was trimmed by 4 bases and V by 4 bases; bases with no gene match: 2. This CDR3 contains 15 residues.

This chain connects TRBV2 to TRBJ1-5; D is possibly TRBD1 (5 bases). The V and J ends lost 8 bases and 9 bases respectively, with 11 bases between them. CDR1 is SNHLY and CDR2 is FYNNEI in the germline V gene. CDR3 length: 11 amino acids. The CDR3 DNA is TGTGCCAGCGGGGGGGTTCGGCCCCAGCATTTT. This codes for CASGGVRPQHF. Full variable domain (remainder filled in from reference TRBV2 and TRBJ1-5): EPEVTQTPSHQVTQMGQEVILRCVPISNHLYFYWYRQILGQKVEFLVSFYNNEISEKSEIFDDQFSVERPDGSNFTLKIRSTKLEDSAMYFCASGGVRPQHFGDGTRLSIL.

V usage is TRBV5-4 and J usage is TRBJ2-7; D unclear. CDR1 is SGHNT, CDR2 YYREEE, per germline (reference sequence). Trimming stripped 4 bases from V and 4 bases from J, with 6 bases between. The CDR3 runs to 11 residues. The chain's CDR3 is CASSGGYEQYF. CDR3 bases: TGTGCCAGCAGCGGCGGATACGAGCAGTACTTC.

V is TRBV11-2 and J is TRBJ2-3; TRBD2 matches at 7 bases. Germline lookup yields CDR1 SGHAT and CDR2 FQNNGV. The CDR3 is 15 amino acids. Unmatched junction bases numbered 2, after V lost 0 bases and J lost 2 bases. The CDR3 nucleotides are TGTGCCAGCAGCTTAGACGCGGGGGACACAGATACGCAGTATTTT. Protein product: CASSLDAGDTDTQYF. Full variable domain (remainder filled in from reference TRBV11-2 and TRBJ2-3): EAGVAQSPRYKIIEKRQSVAFWCNPISGHATLYWYQQILGQGPKLLIQFQNNGVVDDSQLPKDRFSAERLKGVDSTLKIQPAKLEDSAVYLCASSLDAGDTDTQYFGPGTRLTVL.

CDR3 residues: CASSYFGSSYEQYF. The CDR3 DNA sequence: TGTGCCAGCAGTTACTTTGGCAGTTCCTACGAGCAGTACTTC. The chain recombines TRBV6-2 or TRBV6-3 with TRBJ2-7; D gene unclear. The CDR3 is 14 amino acids. Germline assignment: CDR1 MNHEY and CDR2 SVGEGT. V was trimmed by 1 base and J by 1 base, leaving 8 bases between them.

The CDR3 reads CASSEGEGPAFSYTF. The CDR3 DNA reads TGTGCCAGCAGTGAAGGAGAGGGGCCCGCTTTTAGCTACACCTTC. V usage is TRBV2 and J usage is TRBJ1-2, with D maybe TRBD1 (5 bases). CDR3 length equals 15 residues. V dropped 1 base and J dropped 9 bases, with 18 bases sitting between them. In germline, CDR1 is SNHLY, CDR2 FYNNEI.

The genes are TRBV18 and TRBJ2-5, with 9 nucleotides matching TRBD2. Germline V gene sequence: CDR1 KGHSH, CDR2 LQKENI. The V gene end was trimmed by 6 bases and the J gene end by 1 base; junction bases not matched to a gene: 3. This CDR3 is built from 14 residues. The CDR3 region is CASSGTSPQETQYF. The CDR3, as DNA: TGTGCCAGCTCCGGGACTAGCCCCCAAGAGACCCAGTACTTC.

CDR3 bases: TGCGCCAGCAGCTCGGGAGAACGGGCAACTAATGAAAAACTGTTTTTT. Residues: CASSSGERATNEKLFF. The chain employs TRBV5-1 and TRBJ1-4; no firm D call. This CDR3 contains 16 residues. Germline CDR1 is SGHRS and CDR2 is YFSETQ. With 3 bases removed from V and 0 bases from J, the gap between germline ends came to 12 bases.

The chain is built from TRBV5-1 and TRBJ2-1; possibly TRBD2 for D (7 bases). The CDR3 is 19 amino acids. Germline CDR1 is SGHRS and CDR2 is YFSETQ. Trimming removed 0 bases from V and 9 bases from J, with 28 bases in between. CDR3: CASSLVPGQRDRSRGEQFF. The DNA for the CDR3 is TGCGCCAGCAGCTTGGTCCCTGGACAGCGGGACCGATCGAGGGGTGAGCAGTTCTTC.

The gene calls are TRBV6-6 and TRBJ2-5; the D is unclear. Germline assignment: CDR1 MNHNY and CDR2 SVGAGI (reference sequence). V lost 5 bases to trimming and J lost 3 bases, with 7 bases between them. This CDR3 is 12 amino acids long. The CDR3 protein is CASSLIEETQYF. The CDR3 DNA is TGTGCCAGCAGTCTCATCGAAGAGACCCAGTACTTC.

The chain uses TRBV4-2 and TRBJ1-1; 9 nucleotides agree with TRBD1. With V trimmed by 4 bases and J by 0 bases, 0 bases remained unmatched. The germline V gene has CDR1 LGHNA and CDR2 YNFKEQ. CDR3 length equals 14 residues. The CDR3 spells CASSRDRVNTEAFF. The CDR3 bases are TGTGCCAGCAGCCGGGACAGGGTGAACACTGAAGCTTTCTTT.

This clone came up once. The rearrangement uses TRBV30 and TRBJ2-2; 9 bases are shared with TRBD1. V lost 3 bases, J lost 4 bases, and 3 bases stayed unmatched. CDR1 and CDR2 from the germline V gene are GTSNPN and SVGIG (reference sequence). The length of the CDR3 is 14 residues. CDR3 nucleotides: TGTGCCTGGAGGGGACAGGGAGTCACCGGGGAGCTGTTTTTT. The encoded protein is CAWRGQGVTGELFF.

The V gene is TRBV27, the J gene TRBJ2-3; perhaps TRBD2 as D (5 bases). This CDR3 spans 11 amino acids. V lost 7 bases, J lost 8 bases, and 10 bases lay in between. Germline V gives CDR1 MNHEY, CDR2 SMNVEV (reference sequence). The CDR3 protein is CASTGLRTQYF. In nucleotides, the CDR3 is TGTGCCAGCACGGGGTTACGTACGCAGTATTTT.

This clone was seen a few times. The genes are TRBV5-5 and TRBJ1-6, with D unclear. Per germline, CDR1 SGHKS and CDR2 YYEKEE (reference sequence). CDR3 length equals 13 residues. Trimming shortened V by 4 bases and J by 7 bases, and 9 bases separated the two germline ends. CDR3 sequence: CASSRDGNSPLHF. CDR3 DNA: TGTGCCAGCAGCCGGGATGGAAATTCACCCCTCCACTTT.

The chain combines TRBV28 with TRBJ2-5; D gene unclear. V was cut by 10 bases and J by 4 bases, with 16 bases left in between. CDR3 length: 13 amino acids. Germline loops: CDR1 MDHEN, CDR2 SYDVKM. CDR3 sequence (DNA): TGTGCCACCCATCTGGCAACTGGAGAGACCCAGTACTTC. Its translation is CATHLATGETQYF.

The chain has TRBV9 and TRBJ1-2; 9 bases match TRBD1. The CDR3 is 14 residues long. The J segment lost 6 bases and the V segment lost 0 bases, leaving 3 bases of the junction unmatched. Germline V lookup: CDR1 SGDLS, CDR2 YYNGEE. CDR3 protein: CASSVGDRANGYTF. In DNA, the CDR3 is TGTGCCAGCAGCGTAGGGGACAGGGCGAATGGCTACACCTTC. Combining the CDR3 with reference TRBV9 and TRBJ1-2 gives the whole variable domain DSGVTQTPKHLITATGQRVTLRCSPRSGDLSVYWYQQSLDQGLQFLIQYYNGEERAKGNILERFSAQQFPDLHSELNLSSLELGDSALYFCASSVGDRANGYTFGSGTRLTVV.